This passage covers 30 T cell receptor beta chains from one sample sequenced in a study of shared T cell receptors in the human thymus. The data were produced by immunoSEQ multiplex PCR, yet TCRdb's version contains in-frame clones alone and is incomplete. The repertoire holds about 540,000 clones, approximately 80% seen once, with around 0.012% in the top ten. The sample was also linked to a second study, of human thymus T cells.

The sample comprised thymocytes. The receptors here all came from a boy under two years old with a congenital heart defect.

The CDR3 sequence: CASSNTGGFTDTQYF. CDR3 sequence (DNA): TGTGCCAGTAGTAACACAGGGGGTTTCACAGATACGCAGTATTTT. The rearrangement links TRBV19 to TRBJ2-3, with 8 bases lining up with TRBD1. CDR1 and CDR2 from the germline V gene are LNHDA and SQIVND (reference sequence). The CDR3 covers 15 residues. V shed 4 bases and J 2 bases; nucleotides not matched to a gene: 5. Looking up the rest from reference TRBV19 and TRBJ2-3 gives the full variable domain: DGGITQSPKYLFRKEGQNVTLSCEQNLNHDAMYWYRQDPGQGLRLIYYSQIVNDFQKGDIAEGYSVSREKKESFPLTVTSAQKNPTAFYLCASSNTGGFTDTQYFGPGTRLTVL.

The genes are TRBV2 and TRBJ2-7, with 9 bases matching TRBD2. J lost 0 bases, V lost 4 bases, and 7 bases had no gene match. This CDR3 contains 16 residues. The germline V gene encodes CDR1 SNHLY and CDR2 FYNNEI. In DNA, the CDR3 is TGTGCCAGCAGTGGGCCTAGCGGGAACTTCTCCTACGAGCAGTACTTC. Translated: CASSGPSGNFSYEQYF.

The genes are TRBV6-4 and TRBJ1-2; 8 nucleotides agree with TRBD1. The V segment lost 7 bases and the J segment 5 bases; nucleotides outside the gene matches: 6. CDR1 and CDR2 from the germline V gene are MRHNA and SNTAGT. The CDR3 is 13 amino acids. Written as DNA, the CDR3 is TGTGCCAGCAACTCAGGGGGCGGGTATGGCTACACCTTC. Its translation: CASNSGGGYGYTF.

The gene calls are TRBV27 and TRBJ2-1, with D perhaps TRBD1 (6 bases). Per the germline V gene, CDR1 is MNHEY and CDR2 is SMNVEV (reference sequence). The CDR3 runs to 20 residues. V was shortened by 5 bases and J by 8 bases, with 34 bases between the two germline ends. CDR3 loop: CASSPGMSFHSSSQGYEQFF. Written as DNA, the CDR3 is TGTGCCAGCAGTCCCGGAATGTCCTTTCACAGCAGTTCCCAGGGGTATGAGCAGTTCTTC.

This chain joins TRBV2 and TRBJ2-7, with TRBD1 identical over 10 bases. CDR1 and CDR2 from the germline V gene are SNHLY and FYNNEI. The length of the CDR3 is 14 residues. V shed 1 base and J 6 bases; nucleotides not matched to a gene: 3. In DNA, the CDR3 is TGTGCCAGCAGTGAAGGACAGGGGGCAACCGAGCAGTACTTC. Translated: CASSEGQGATEQYF. Complete variable domain (other parts from reference TRBV2 and TRBJ2-7): EPEVTQTPSHQVTQMGQEVILRCVPISNHLYFYWYRQILGQKVEFLVSFYNNEISEKSEIFDDQFSVERPDGSNFTLKIRSTKLEDSAMYFCASSEGQGATEQYFGPGTRLTVT.

The rearrangement joins TRBV6-6 to TRBJ2-1; D is unresolved. Germline-derived CDR1 and CDR2 are MNHNY and SVGAGI (reference sequence). CDR3 length: 16 amino acids. The V end was cut by 7 bases, the J end by 6 bases, with 22 bases between. The chain's CDR3 is CASNCSYHRKSNEQFF. The CDR3 region has the DNA TGTGCCAGCAATTGTAGTTACCACCGTAAAAGCAATGAGCAGTTCTTC.

V gene TRBV28 combines with J gene TRBJ2-7; the D gene is possibly TRBD2 (6 bases). The CDR3 is 16 amino acids. Germline V gene lookup returns CDR1 MDHEN and CDR2 SYDVKM. The ends were cut back, 4 bases at V and 4 bases at J, with 20 bases in the middle. The CDR3 DNA follows: TGTGCCAGCAGTTCACCCTCTGACGGGAGAAGGTACGAGCAGTACTTC. It yields the protein CASSSPSDGRRYEQYF.

The gene calls are TRBV15 and TRBJ2-5; 14 nucleotides agree with TRBD2. Germline assignment: CDR1 LNHNV and CDR2 YYDKDF (reference sequence). This CDR3 region has 14 residues. The trim removed 5 bases at V and 10 bases at J, leaving 6 bases unmatched. CDR3 in DNA: TGTGCCACCAGCGGGGGACTAGCGGGGGACCTCCAGTACTTC. Encoded protein: CATSGGLAGDLQYF.

This clone showed up just once. The rearrangement uses TRBV27 and TRBJ1-1; possibly TRBD1 for D (6 bases). Trimming took 3 bases from V and 0 from J, leaving 8 bases between them. CDR1 is MNHEY, CDR2 SMNVEV, per germline (reference sequence). This CDR3 contains 14 residues. The CDR3 nucleotides read TGTGCCAGCAGTTTTCAGGGGTTGAACACTGAAGCTTTCTTT. Its translation: CASSFQGLNTEAFF.

The rearrangement links TRBV5-1 to TRBJ2-1; no reliable D call. CDR1 SGHRS and CDR2 YFSETQ come from the germline V gene. The CDR3 covers 16 residues. The V end lost 1 base, the J end lost 6 bases, and 17 bases lay between the germline ends. In nucleotides, the CDR3 is TGCGCCAGCAGCTTGCTGGGCCCTCCTCTACTCAATGAGCAGTTCTTC. This gives the protein CASSLLGPPLLNEQFF.

This chain links TRBV7-6 with TRBJ2-2, with TRBD2 as a possible D gene (6 bases). The ends were cut back, 5 bases at V and 6 bases at J, with 7 bases in the middle. Germline V gene sequence: CDR1 SGHVS, CDR2 FNYEAQ. This CDR3 has 12 amino acids. CDR3 coding DNA: TGTGCCAGCAGCAGACTAGCCGGGGAGCTGTTTTTT. This codes for CASSRLAGELFF.

The rearrangement links TRBV7-3 to TRBJ2-5; D might be TRBD2 (5 bases). This CDR3 is 18 amino acids long. Germline V lookup: CDR1 SGHTA, CDR2 FQGTGA. V lost 2 bases, J lost 0 bases, and 19 bases lay in between. CDR3 loop: CASSLSAGSPGYQETQYF. The CDR3 nucleotides read TGTGCCAGCAGCTTATCAGCCGGTAGTCCGGGGTACCAAGAGACCCAGTACTTC.

V and J are TRBV5-1 and TRBJ2-7, with TRBD1 matching 7 bases. The germline V gene has CDR1 SGHRS and CDR2 YFSETQ. The V and J ends lost 6 bases and 4 bases, in that order; junction bases with no gene match: 16. This CDR3 region has 16 residues. The DNA of the CDR3 is TGCGCCAGCAACTTTCTCTCCCGGGACAGATCTTACGAGCAGTACTTC. Its protein is CASNFLSRDRSYEQYF.

The gene calls are TRBV20-1 and TRBJ2-3; D is undetermined. The germline gives CDR1 DFQATT, CDR2 SNEGSKA (reference sequence). The CDR3 is made up of 9 amino acids. V dropped 7 bases and J dropped 8 bases, with 7 bases sitting between them. As DNA, the CDR3 is TGCAGTGTCAGTGGTACGCAGTATTTT. It translates to CSVSGTQYF.

The gene calls are TRBV18 and TRBJ2-5; 8 bases map to TRBD2. There are 15 residues in the CDR3. V lost 1 base, J lost 5 bases, and 6 bases stayed unmatched. Germline CDR1 reads KGHSH; CDR2 reads LQKENI. Here the CDR3 DNA reads TGTGCCAGCTCACCACTTGGCGGGAGGACGGAGACCCAGTACTTC. Amino acid sequence: CASSPLGGRTETQYF.

The CDR3: CASSFRTSGSSPYNEQFF. DNA of the CDR3: TGCGCCAGCAGCTTTCGGACTAGCGGGAGTTCGCCCTACAATGAGCAGTTCTTC. The rearrangement joins TRBV5-1 to TRBJ2-1, with TRBD2 matching 13 bases. The germline V gene encodes CDR1 SGHRS and CDR2 YFSETQ. The V gene end was trimmed by 2 bases and the J gene end by 2 bases; junction bases not matched to a gene: 7. The CDR3 loop spans 18 amino acids.

DNA for the CDR3: TGTGCCAGCAGCGGTGCGGAGACCACAGATACGCAGTATTTT. Translation gives CASSGAETTDTQYF. The chain employs TRBV5-4 and TRBJ2-3; D gene ambiguous. Trimming removed 4 bases from V and 2 bases from J, with 11 bases in between. The V gene's germline CDR1 is SGHNT and CDR2 YYREEE (reference sequence). The CDR3 sequence is 14 residues long.

This clone occurred a few times. The chain links TRBV14 to TRBJ2-7; D is unresolved. Trimming stripped 2 bases from V and 5 bases from J, with 7 bases between. The CDR3 runs 12 residues. Per the germline V gene, CDR1 is SGHDN and CDR2 is FVKESK. The CDR3 coding sequence is TGTGCCAGCAGCCAAAAGCCCCACGAGCAGTACTTC. Protein: CASSQKPHEQYF.

This CDR3 reads CAWRNREGASYNEQFF. The CDR3 region has the DNA TGTGCCTGGAGGAACCGGGAGGGTGCCTCCTACAATGAGCAGTTCTTC. The chain employs TRBV30 and TRBJ2-1, with 8 bases lining up with TRBD2. The germline gives CDR1 GTSNPN, CDR2 SVGIG (reference sequence). After removal of 3 bases from V and 0 bases from J, the junction contained 7 bases not matched to a gene. The CDR3 sequence is 16 residues long.

The CDR3 loop reads CASSQAVWGQGNTEAFF. The CDR3 coding sequence is TGTGCCAGCAGCCAAGCTGTCTGGGGACAGGGGAACACTGAAGCTTTCTTT. V gene TRBV14 combines with J gene TRBJ1-1; 9 nucleotides agree with TRBD1. With 1 base clipped from V and 1 base from J, the junction kept 7 bases outside the gene matches. CDR3 length equals 17 residues. CDR1 is SGHDN, CDR2 FVKESK, per germline.

The V gene is TRBV2, the J gene TRBJ2-5; no clear D gene. The CDR3 has 13 amino acids. Germline V gene data show CDR1 as SNHLY and CDR2 as FYNNEI. V was pared by 8 bases and J by 3 bases, with 13 bases between. This CDR3 is CASEAPTKETQYF. In nucleotides, the CDR3 is TGTGCCAGCGAGGCGCCCACAAAAGAGACCCAGTACTTC.

The rearrangement links TRBV5-6 to TRBJ1-5; TRBD1 matches at 7 bases. The germline V gene encodes CDR1 SGHDT and CDR2 YYEEEE. The V segment lost 4 bases and the J segment 3 bases; nucleotides outside the gene matches: 19. The CDR3 has 19 residues. CDR3 sequence (DNA): TGTGCCAGCAGCGCACACCCCACCACAGGGGACAAAGTCAATCAGCCCCAGCATTTT. Translated, it gives CASSAHPTTGDKVNQPQHF.

Only one count was recorded for this clone. The chain uses TRBV21-1 and TRBJ2-3; the DNA was not compared with TRBD2, the D call given in the table. TRBV21-1 is recorded as a pseudogene. The CDR3 totals 13 residues. The CDR3 DNA is TGTGCCGCCAACAGAGGGAATGAAGATACGCAGTATTTT. Translated: CAANRGNEDTQYF.

This clone was observed a handful of times. The rearrangement uses TRBV7-9 and TRBJ1-1; unclear D gene. Trimming cost V 1 base and J 5 bases, with 5 bases left between them. The CDR3 loop spans 12 amino acids. Germline V gives CDR1 SEHNR, CDR2 FQNEAQ (reference sequence). The CDR3 protein is CASSLERTEAFF. The CDR3, as DNA: TGTGCCAGCAGCTTAGAGAGAACTGAAGCTTTCTTT.

J is TRBJ2-1 and V is TRBV25-1; D is possibly TRBD2 (6 bases). The CDR3 extends over 18 amino acids. Trimming removed 3 bases from V and 7 bases from J, with 25 bases in between. Germline V gene lookup returns CDR1 MGHDK and CDR2 SYGVNS. The CDR3 nucleotides are TGTGCCAGCAGTGAGGCCGAGGGGTTGGCAGGGAGGTCAAATGAGCAGTTCTTC. Residues: CASSEAEGLAGRSNEQFF.

The chain uses TRBV12-5 and TRBJ1-2; 7 bases line up with TRBD1. The ends lost 4 bases at V and 5 bases at J; junction bases unmatched: 10. This CDR3 has 15 amino acids. Germline lookup yields CDR1 LGHNT and CDR2 FRNRAP. The CDR3 nucleotides read TGTGCTAGTGGTTGGGGGACAGTCGAATCTTATGGCTACACCTTC. This gives the protein CASGWGTVESYGYTF.

V gene TRBV10-3 combines with J gene TRBJ2-7; 9 bases agree with TRBD1. J gave up 5 bases and V 4 bases, and 9 bases lay outside the gene matches. The CDR3 runs to 15 residues. Germline values: CDR1 ENHRY, CDR2 SYGVKD. The CDR3 reads CAISGGGTGTDEQYF. Written as DNA, the CDR3 is TGTGCCATCAGTGGGGGGGGGACAGGGACGGACGAGCAGTACTTC.

The chain couples TRBV2 to TRBJ2-7; TRBD2 matches at 8 bases. The CDR3 runs 19 residues. Per germline, CDR1 SNHLY and CDR2 FYNNEI. Germline trimming cut 4 bases from V and 6 bases from J; bases unmatched to any gene: 23. The CDR3: CASSVQAGDEVGCLGEQYF. CDR3 DNA sequence: TGTGCCAGCAGTGTGCAAGCGGGAGACGAGGTGGGTTGTCTAGGCGAGCAGTACTTC.

The V and J genes are TRBV5-4 and TRBJ2-1, with TRBD2 identical over 8 bases. J lost 1 base, V lost 2 bases, and 5 bases had no gene match. CDR3 length: 16 amino acids. From germline, CDR1 is SGHNT and CDR2 YYREEE (reference sequence). The CDR3 here is CASSFKKRESYNEQFF. DNA for the CDR3: TGTGCCAGCAGCTTTAAAAAGCGGGAGTCCTACAATGAGCAGTTCTTC.

The rearrangement links TRBV5-8 to TRBJ1-2, with unresolved D. V lost 0 bases and J lost 7, with 7 bases in between. Germline V gene data show CDR1 as SGHTS and CDR2 as YDEGEE. This CDR3 comprises 12 residues. CDR3 coding DNA: TGTGCCAGCAGCTTGGTGCGGCTTGGCTACACCTTC. Encoded protein: CASSLVRLGYTF.